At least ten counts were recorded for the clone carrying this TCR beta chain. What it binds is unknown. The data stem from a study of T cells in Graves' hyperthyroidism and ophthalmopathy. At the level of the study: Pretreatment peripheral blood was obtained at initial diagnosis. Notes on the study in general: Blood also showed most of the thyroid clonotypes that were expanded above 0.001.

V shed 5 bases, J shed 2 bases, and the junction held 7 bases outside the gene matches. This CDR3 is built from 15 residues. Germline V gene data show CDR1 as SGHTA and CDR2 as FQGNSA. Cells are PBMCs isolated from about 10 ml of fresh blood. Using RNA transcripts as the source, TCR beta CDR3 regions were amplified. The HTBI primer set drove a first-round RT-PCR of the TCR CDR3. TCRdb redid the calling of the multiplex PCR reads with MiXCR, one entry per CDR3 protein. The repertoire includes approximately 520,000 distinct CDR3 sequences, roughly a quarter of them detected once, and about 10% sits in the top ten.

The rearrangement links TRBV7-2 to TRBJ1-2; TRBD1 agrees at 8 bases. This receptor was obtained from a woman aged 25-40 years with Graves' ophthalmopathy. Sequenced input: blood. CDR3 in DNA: TGTGCCAGCAGCATAGACAGGGGCCTCAACTATGGCTACACCTTC. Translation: CASSIDRGLNYGYTF.